What follows is one T cell receptor beta chain and its context. The antigen it binds to is not known. No quality values exist for individual bases; no much larger clone is one base distant. This entry is derived from a study of T-cell memory formation after mild COVID-19 (dated by TCRdb to about 2021). Regarding the study in general: TCR sequence clusters from the two donors were largely donor specific. Longitudinal TCRalpha and TCRbeta repertoire sequencing tracked T-cell clones expanding and contracting after mild COVID-19 in two donors. The cohort was made up of two young adult volunteers, one female and one male, who were previously healthy. General findings and caveats noted by the study authors: Whether the second-wave clones peaking on day 37 were SARS-CoV-2 specific was not confirmed. Contracting CD4+ clones turned up mainly in the CM and EM memory subsets, whereas EMRA was where CD8+ clones were enriched. Some responding clones were detected in pre-infection memory, which suggested that pre-existing cross-reactive memory T cells had joined the SARS-CoV-2 response. The study included only two mild cases, and larger cohorts that include severe cases with pre-infection samples were judged to be necessary. Balanced CD4/CD8 phenotypes were observed for clones contracting from day 15 to 85, whereas a bias towards CD4+ was observed for a second wave of clones expanding from day 15 to 37.

Its CDR3 holds 14 amino acids, cysteine through phenylalanine. Solely the CDR3 DNA is kept, with 42 bases framed from the first base. The germline V gene (reference sequence) yields SGHNT for CDR1 and YYREEE for CDR2. Between the V and J ends, shortened by 0 bases and 2 bases respectively, the junction contains 7 bases. These reads were obtained on an Illumina NovaSeq 6000. cDNA libraries for TCRalpha and TCRbeta were prepared by 5'RACE using constant-segment primers, with sample barcodes and unique molecular identifiers added. Trizol reagent was used to extract RNA from every sample. Library amplification was performed in two PCR steps, and a second sample barcode and Illumina TruSeq adapters were introduced in the second step. Sequencing of the libraries was done on an Illumina NovaSeq, producing 2 x 150 bp paired-end reads. Processing in the source paper ran as follows. Demultiplexing of reads and collapsing into UMI-guided consensus sequences were performed with migec v1.2.7. Using mixcr v2.1.11, UMI consensuses were aligned to TRA and TRB V and J templates and then assembled into clonotypes. Expanded or contracted clonotypes were those called significant by both edgeR and NoisET, with noise models trained on biological replicates. For edgeR calls, a false discovery rate-adjusted p below 0.01 and a log2 fold-change threshold of 1 were applied. As an exploratory analysis of dynamics, PCA with hierarchical clustering was applied to max-normalized trajectories of the 1000 most abundant clonotypes. Separately sequenced CD4+ and CD8+ repertoires were used to assign the CD4 or CD8 phenotype of responding clones. In TCRdb, the public reads were trimmed at Q25 with fastp and aligned with MiXCR, with productive beta chains retained. Entries are consolidated by CDR3 protein sequence, retaining the most common genes and DNA. The V and J calls shown here were made by TCRdb, not taken from the authors' results. A total of hundreds of thousands of distinct CDR3 sequences appear in this sample, about a fifth of them only once. The top ten hold 12% of the sample.

PBMCs were isolated by Ficoll-Paque density gradient centrifugation. This clonotype was sampled from an adult woman who had mild COVID-19 (a few samples of this study predate the infection). The sample titles of this study are shuffled in the database, so cell type and time point are left out; the donor was told from shared clones. The chain links TRBV5-4 with TRBJ2-3; the D gene lacks a confident call. The sequenced material came from PBMCs or a T cell subset sorted from them (not recorded which). The sequence in DNA is TGTGCCAGCAGCTTGGAGGATCCCACAGATACGCAGTATTTT. Its protein is CASSLEDPTDTQYF.